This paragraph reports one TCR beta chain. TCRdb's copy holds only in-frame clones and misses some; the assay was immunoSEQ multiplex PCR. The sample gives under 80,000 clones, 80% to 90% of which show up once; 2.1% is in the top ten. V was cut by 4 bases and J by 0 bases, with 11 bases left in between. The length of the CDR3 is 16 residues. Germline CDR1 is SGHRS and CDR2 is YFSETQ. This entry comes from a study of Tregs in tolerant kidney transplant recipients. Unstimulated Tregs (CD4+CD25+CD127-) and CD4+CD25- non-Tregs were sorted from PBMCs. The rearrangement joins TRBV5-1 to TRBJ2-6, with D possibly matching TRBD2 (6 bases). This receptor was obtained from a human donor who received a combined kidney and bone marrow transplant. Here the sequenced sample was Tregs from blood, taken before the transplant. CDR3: CASSGGAFSGANVLTF. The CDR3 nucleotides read TGCGCCAGCAGCGGCGGGGCCTTCTCTGGGGCCAACGTCCTGACTTTC.